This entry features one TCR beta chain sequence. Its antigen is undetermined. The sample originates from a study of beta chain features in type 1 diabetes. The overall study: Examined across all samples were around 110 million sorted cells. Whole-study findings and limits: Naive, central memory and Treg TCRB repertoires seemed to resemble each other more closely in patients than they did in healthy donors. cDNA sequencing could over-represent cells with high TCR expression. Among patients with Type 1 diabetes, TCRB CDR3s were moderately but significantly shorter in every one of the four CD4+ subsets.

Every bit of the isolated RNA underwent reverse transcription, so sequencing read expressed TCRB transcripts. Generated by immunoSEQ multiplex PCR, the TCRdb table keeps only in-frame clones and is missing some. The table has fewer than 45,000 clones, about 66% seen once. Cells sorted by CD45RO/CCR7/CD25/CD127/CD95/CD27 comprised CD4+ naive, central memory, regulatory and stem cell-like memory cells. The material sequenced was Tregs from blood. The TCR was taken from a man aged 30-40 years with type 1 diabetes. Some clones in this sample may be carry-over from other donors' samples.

The CDR3 region has the DNA TGTGCCAGCAGTCCCCCGGGATCCTACAATGAGCAGTTCTTC. It is translated as CASSPPGSYNEQFF. The chain recombines TRBV6-5 with TRBJ2-1, with D tentatively TRBD2 (5 bases). V was trimmed by 5 bases and J by 1 base, leaving 9 bases between them. This CDR3 is 14 amino acids long. Germline V gene lookup returns CDR1 MNHEY and CDR2 SVGAGI.